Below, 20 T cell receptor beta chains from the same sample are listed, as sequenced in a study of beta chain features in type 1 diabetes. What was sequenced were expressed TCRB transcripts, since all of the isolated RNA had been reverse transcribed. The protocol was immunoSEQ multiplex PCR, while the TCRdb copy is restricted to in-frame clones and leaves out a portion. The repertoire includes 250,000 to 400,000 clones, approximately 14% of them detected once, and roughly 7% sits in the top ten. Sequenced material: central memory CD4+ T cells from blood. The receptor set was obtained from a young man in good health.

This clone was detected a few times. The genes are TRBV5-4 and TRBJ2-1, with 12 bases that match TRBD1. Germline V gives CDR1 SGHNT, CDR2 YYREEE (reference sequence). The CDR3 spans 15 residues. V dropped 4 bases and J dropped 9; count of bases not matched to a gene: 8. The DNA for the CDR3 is TGTGCCAGCAGCCCCGGGACAGGGGGCGGGACTGAGCAGTTCTTC. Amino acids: CASSPGTGGGTEQFF.

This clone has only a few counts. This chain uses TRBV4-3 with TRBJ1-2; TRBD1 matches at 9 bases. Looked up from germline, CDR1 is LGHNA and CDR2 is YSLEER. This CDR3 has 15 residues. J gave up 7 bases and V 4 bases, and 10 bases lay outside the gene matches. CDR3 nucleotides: TGCGCCAGCAGCCCCCTGGAAGGACAGGGGTCTGGCTACACCTTC. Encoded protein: CASSPLEGQGSGYTF.

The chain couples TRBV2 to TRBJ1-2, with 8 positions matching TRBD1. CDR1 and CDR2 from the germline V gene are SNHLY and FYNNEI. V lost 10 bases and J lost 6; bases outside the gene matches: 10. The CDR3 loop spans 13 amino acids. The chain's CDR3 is CATKDRVLDGYTF. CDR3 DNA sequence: TGTGCCACCAAGGACAGGGTGCTTGATGGCTACACCTTC. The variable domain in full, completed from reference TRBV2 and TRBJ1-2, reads EPEVTQTPSHQVTQMGQEVILRCVPISNHLYFYWYRQILGQKVEFLVSFYNNEISEKSEIFDDQFSVERPDGSNFTLKIRSTKLEDSAMYFCATKDRVLDGYTFGSGTRLTVV.

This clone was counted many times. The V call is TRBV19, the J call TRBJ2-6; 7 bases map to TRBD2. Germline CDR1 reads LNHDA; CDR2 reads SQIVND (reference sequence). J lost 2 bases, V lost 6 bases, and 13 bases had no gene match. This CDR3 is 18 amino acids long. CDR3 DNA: TGTGCCAGTAGCCAGTCTCCCCGGGGGAGGGCTGGGGCCAACGTCCTGACTTTC. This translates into CASSQSPRGRAGANVLTF.

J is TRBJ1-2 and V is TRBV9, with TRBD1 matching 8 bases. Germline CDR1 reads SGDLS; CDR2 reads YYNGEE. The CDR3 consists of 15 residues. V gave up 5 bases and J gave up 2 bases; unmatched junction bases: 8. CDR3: CASSYRGQGNYGYTF. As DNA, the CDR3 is TGTGCCAGCAGTTACCGCGGACAGGGAAACTATGGCTACACCTTC.

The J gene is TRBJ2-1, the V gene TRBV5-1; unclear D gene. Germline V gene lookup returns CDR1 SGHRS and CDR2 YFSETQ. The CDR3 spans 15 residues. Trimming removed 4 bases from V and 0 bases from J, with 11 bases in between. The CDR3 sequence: CASSQTASSYNEQFF. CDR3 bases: TGCGCCAGCAGCCAGACGGCTAGCTCCTACAATGAGCAGTTCTTC.

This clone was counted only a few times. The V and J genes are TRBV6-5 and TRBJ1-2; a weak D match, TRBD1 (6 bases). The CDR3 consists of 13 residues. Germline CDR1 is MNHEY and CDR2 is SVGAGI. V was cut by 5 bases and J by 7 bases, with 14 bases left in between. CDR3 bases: TGTGCCAGCAGTCCCAGTTGGGGGGCTGGCTACACCTTC. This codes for CASSPSWGAGYTF.

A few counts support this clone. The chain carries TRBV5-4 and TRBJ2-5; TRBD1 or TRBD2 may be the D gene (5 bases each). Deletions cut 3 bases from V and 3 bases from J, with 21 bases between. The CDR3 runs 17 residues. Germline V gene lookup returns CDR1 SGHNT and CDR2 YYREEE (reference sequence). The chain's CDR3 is CASSSRDGSQAKETQYF. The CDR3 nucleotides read TGTGCCAGCAGCTCCCGGGACGGATCTCAAGCGAAAGAGACCCAGTACTTC. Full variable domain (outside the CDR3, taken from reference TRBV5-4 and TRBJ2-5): ETGVTQSPTHLIKTRGQQVTLRCSSQSGHNTVSWYQQALGQGPQFIFQYYREEENGRGNFPPRFSGLQFPNYSSELNVNALELDDSALYLCASSSRDGSQAKETQYFGPGTRLLVL.

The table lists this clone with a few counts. The CDR3 DNA reads TGCGCCAGCAGCCAAGATGGATACACCTATCAGCCCCAGCATTTT. It yields the protein CASSQDGYTYQPQHF. The chain carries TRBV4-3 and TRBJ1-5; D gene unclear. This CDR3 contains 15 residues. V lost 0 bases and J lost 5, with 11 bases in between. Germline-derived CDR1 and CDR2 are LGHNA and YSLEER.

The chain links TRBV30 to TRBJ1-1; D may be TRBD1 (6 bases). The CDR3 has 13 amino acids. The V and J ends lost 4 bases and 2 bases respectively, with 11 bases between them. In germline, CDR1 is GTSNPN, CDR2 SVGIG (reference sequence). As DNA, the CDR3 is TGTGCCTGGAAAATGGACAGAAACACTGAAGCTTTCTTT. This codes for CAWKMDRNTEAFF.

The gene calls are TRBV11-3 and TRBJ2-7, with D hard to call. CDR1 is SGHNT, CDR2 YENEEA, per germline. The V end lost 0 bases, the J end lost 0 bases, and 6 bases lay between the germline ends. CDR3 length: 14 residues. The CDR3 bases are TGTGCCAGCAGCTTAGACCGGTTCTCCTACGAGCAGTACTTC. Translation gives CASSLDRFSYEQYF.

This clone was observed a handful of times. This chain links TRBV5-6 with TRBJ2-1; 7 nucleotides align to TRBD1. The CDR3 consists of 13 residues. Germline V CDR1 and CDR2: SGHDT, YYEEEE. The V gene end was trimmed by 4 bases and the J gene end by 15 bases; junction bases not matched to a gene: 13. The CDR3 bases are TGTGCCAGCAGCATCGGACAGGTACTGATAGGGTTCTTC. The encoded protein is CASSIGQVLIGFF.

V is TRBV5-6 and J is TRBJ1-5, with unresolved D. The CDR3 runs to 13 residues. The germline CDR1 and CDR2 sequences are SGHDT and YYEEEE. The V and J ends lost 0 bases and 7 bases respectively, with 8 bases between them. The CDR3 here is CASSLGVRQPQHF. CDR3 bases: TGTGCCAGCAGCTTGGGGGTACGGCAGCCCCAGCATTTT.

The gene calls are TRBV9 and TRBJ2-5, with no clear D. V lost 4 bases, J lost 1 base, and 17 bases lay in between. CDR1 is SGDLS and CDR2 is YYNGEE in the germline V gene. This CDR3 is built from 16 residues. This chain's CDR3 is CASSTTPNGLQETQYF. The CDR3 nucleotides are TGTGCCAGCAGCACTACCCCCAACGGGCTCCAAGAGACCCAGTACTTC.

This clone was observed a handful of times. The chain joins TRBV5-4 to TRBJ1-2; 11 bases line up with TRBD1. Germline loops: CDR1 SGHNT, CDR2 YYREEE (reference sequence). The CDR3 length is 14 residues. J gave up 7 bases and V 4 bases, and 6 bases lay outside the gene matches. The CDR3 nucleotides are TGTGCCAGCAGCCAACTAGGGACAGGGGGTGGCTACACCTTC. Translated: CASSQLGTGGGYTF. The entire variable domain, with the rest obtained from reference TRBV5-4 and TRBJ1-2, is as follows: ETGVTQSPTHLIKTRGQQVTLRCSSQSGHNTVSWYQQALGQGPQFIFQYYREEENGRGNFPPRFSGLQFPNYSSELNVNALELDDSALYLCASSQLGTGGGYTFGSGTRLTVV.

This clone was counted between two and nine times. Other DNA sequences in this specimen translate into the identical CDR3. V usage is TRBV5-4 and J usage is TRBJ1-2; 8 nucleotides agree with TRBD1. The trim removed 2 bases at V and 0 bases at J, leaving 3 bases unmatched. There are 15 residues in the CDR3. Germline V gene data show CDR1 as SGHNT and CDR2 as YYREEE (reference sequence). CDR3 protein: CASSLGTGANYGYTF. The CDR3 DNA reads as TGTGCCAGCAGCTTAGGGACAGGCGCTAACTATGGCTACACCTTC.

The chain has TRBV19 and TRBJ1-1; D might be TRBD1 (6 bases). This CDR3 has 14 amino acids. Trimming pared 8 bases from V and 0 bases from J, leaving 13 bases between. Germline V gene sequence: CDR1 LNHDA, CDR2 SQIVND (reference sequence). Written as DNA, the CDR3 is TGTGCCAGTGGAACAGGGACAATGAACACTGAAGCTTTCTTT. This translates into CASGTGTMNTEAFF.

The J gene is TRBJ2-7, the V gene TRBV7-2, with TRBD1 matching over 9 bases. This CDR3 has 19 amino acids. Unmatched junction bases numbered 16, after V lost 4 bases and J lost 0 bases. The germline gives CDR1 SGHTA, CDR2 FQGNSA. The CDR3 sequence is CASSSPGTGRSLSSYEQYV. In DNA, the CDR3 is TGTGCCAGCAGCTCCCCCGGGACAGGGCGCTCCCTAAGCTCCTACGAGCAGTACGTC.

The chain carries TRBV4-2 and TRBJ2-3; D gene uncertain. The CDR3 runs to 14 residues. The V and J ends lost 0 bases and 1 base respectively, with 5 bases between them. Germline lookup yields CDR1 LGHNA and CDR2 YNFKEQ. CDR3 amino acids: CASSQDPRTDTQYF. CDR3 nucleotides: TGTGCCAGCAGCCAAGACCCCCGCACAGATACGCAGTATTTT.

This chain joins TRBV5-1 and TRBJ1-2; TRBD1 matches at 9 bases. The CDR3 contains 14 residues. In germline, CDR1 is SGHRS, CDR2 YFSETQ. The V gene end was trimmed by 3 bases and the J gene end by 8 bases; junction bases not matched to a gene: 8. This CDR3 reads CASSSGTGNLGYTF. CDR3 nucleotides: TGCGCCAGCAGCTCCGGGACAGGGAACCTCGGCTACACCTTC.